The clone carrying this TCR beta chain has more than one count but fewer than ten. V was pared by 1 base and J by 5 bases, with 5 bases of the junction left unmatched. The CDR3 spans 14 residues. CDR1 MGHRA and CDR2 YSYEKL come from the germline V gene. The data originate from a study of early T cells in non-severe SARS-CoV-2 infection. Study in general: From unsorted whole blood, bulk RNA was sequenced, and the chains remained unpaired.

TCRdb reprocessed the 5' RACE reads with MiXCR, giving one entry per CDR3 protein. The sample has approximately 50,000 distinct CDR3 sequences; approximately 8.4% are singletons. Sequenced sample: whole blood. This chain uses TRBV4-1 with TRBJ2-7; TRBD2 agrees at 7 bases. The receptor comes from an adult who was a healthcare worker with PCR-confirmed SARS-CoV-2 infection or an uninfected control (not recorded which). The CDR3 reads CASSQVGGGNEQYF. The CDR3 DNA follows: TGCGCCAGCAGCCAAGTTGGGGGGGGTAACGAGCAGTACTTC.